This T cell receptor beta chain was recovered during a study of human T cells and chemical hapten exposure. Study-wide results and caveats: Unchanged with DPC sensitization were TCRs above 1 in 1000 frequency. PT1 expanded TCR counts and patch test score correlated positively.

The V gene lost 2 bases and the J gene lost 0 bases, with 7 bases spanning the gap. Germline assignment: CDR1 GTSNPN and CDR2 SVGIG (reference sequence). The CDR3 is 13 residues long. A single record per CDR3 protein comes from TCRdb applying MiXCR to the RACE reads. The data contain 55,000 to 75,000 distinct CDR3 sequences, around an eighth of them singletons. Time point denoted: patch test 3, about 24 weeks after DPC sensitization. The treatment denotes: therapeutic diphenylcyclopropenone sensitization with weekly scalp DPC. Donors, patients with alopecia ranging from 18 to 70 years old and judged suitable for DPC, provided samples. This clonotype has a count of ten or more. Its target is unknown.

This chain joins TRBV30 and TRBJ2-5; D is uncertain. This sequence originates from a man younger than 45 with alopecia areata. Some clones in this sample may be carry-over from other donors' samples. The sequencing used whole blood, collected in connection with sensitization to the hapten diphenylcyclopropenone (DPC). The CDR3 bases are TGTGCCTGGAGTCGGGCGTACCAAGAGACCCAGTACTTC. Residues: CAWSRAYQETQYF.